The 16 T cell receptor beta chains reported below all come from one sample, sequenced in a study of blood T cell repertoires in COVID-19. Measured with immunoSEQ multiplex PCR; TCRdb has only the in-frame clones, and not every one. The table shows tens of thousands of clones, with over 85% occurring only once. Material: peripheral blood. The receptors were sampled from a man in his fifties or sixties with COVID-19, enrolled during active disease.

The rearrangement uses TRBV19 and TRBJ1-2; the D gene is possibly TRBD1 (6 bases). The length of the CDR3 is 14 residues. V lost 5 bases to trimming and J lost 1 base, with 11 bases between them. Germline CDR1 reads LNHDA; CDR2 reads SQIVND (reference sequence). CDR3 loop: CASSLRTVNYGYTF. In DNA form, the CDR3 reads TGTGCCAGTAGTCTCCGGACAGTTAACTATGGCTACACCTTC.

This chain connects TRBV7-2 to TRBJ2-7; D gene unclear. V gave up 4 bases and J gave up 1 base, with 11 bases separating them. The length of the CDR3 is 14 residues. Germline V CDR1 and CDR2: SGHTA, FQGNSA. The CDR3: CASSSMLRSYEQYF. In DNA, the CDR3 is TGTGCCAGCAGCTCCATGTTACGGTCCTACGAGCAGTACTTC.

The chain is built from TRBV2 and TRBJ1-2; 9 nucleotides line up with TRBD1. CDR1 and CDR2 (germline): SNHLY, FYNNEI. This CDR3 has 14 amino acids. V trimming: 1 base; J trimming: 7 bases; junction bases outside the gene matches: 4. This CDR3 reads CASSEGTGVIGYTF. The DNA for the CDR3 is TGTGCCAGCAGTGAAGGGACAGGGGTCATTGGCTACACCTTC.

The J gene is TRBJ1-1, the V gene TRBV7-9; 7 positions match TRBD1. This CDR3 is built from 12 residues. The V gene's germline CDR1 is SEHNR and CDR2 FQNEAQ (reference sequence). The V gene end was trimmed by 7 bases and the J gene end by 4 bases; junction bases not matched to a gene: 3. The CDR3 protein is CASTEGATEAFF. CDR3 bases: TGTGCCAGCACCGAGGGGGCCACTGAAGCTTTCTTT. Combining the CDR3 with reference TRBV7-9 and TRBJ1-1 gives the whole variable domain DTGVSQNPRHKITKRGQNVTFRCDPISEHNRLYWYRQTLGQGPEFLTYFQNEAQLEKSRLLSDRFSAERPKGSFSTLEIQRTEQGDSAMYLCASTEGATEAFFGQGTRLTVV.

V gene TRBV6-2 or TRBV6-3 combines with J gene TRBJ2-7; 8 bases agree with TRBD2. The junction had 14 bases not matched to a gene; V was cut back by 5 bases and J by 2 bases. CDR1 and CDR2 from the germline V gene are MNHEY and SVGEGT. The CDR3 has 17 residues. CDR3 loop: CASSGPTGSGAPYEQYF. The CDR3 bases are TGTGCCAGCAGTGGCCCTACGGGTAGCGGGGCCCCCTACGAGCAGTACTTC.

The chain joins TRBV4-1 to TRBJ2-1; TRBD2 matches 11 bases. V dropped 0 bases and J dropped 7; count of bases not matched to a gene: 5. The CDR3 is 16 amino acids. The germline V gene encodes CDR1 MGHRA and CDR2 YSYEKL. CDR3 residues: CASSQEIAGGPNEQFF. The CDR3 bases are TGCGCCAGCAGCCAAGAAATAGCGGGAGGGCCTAATGAGCAGTTCTTC.

The genes are TRBV7-9 and TRBJ2-2; TRBD1 might be the D (6 bases). Germline values: CDR1 SEHNR, CDR2 FQNEAQ (reference sequence). This CDR3 has 17 residues. The V end lost 5 bases, the J end lost 1 base, and 17 bases lay between the germline ends. Written as DNA, the CDR3 is TGTGCCAGCAGCGATTTCCCGGACAGCCTGAACACCGGGGAGCTGTTTTTT. Translated: CASSDFPDSLNTGELFF.

The chain is built from TRBV19 and TRBJ2-7; 9 bases match TRBD1. The trim removed 6 bases at V and 6 bases at J, leaving 18 bases unmatched. Germline assignment: CDR1 LNHDA and CDR2 SQIVND (reference sequence). The CDR3 runs to 17 residues. CDR3 DNA sequence: TGTGCCAGTAGCGAAAACGGGCTCCGGACAGGGGAAACCGAGCAGTACTTC. As protein: CASSENGLRTGETEQYF.

This clone was seen just once. V and J are TRBV28 and TRBJ1-1, with 7 bases identical to TRBD1. Germline values: CDR1 MDHEN, CDR2 SYDVKM. V shed 6 bases, J shed 9 bases, and the junction held 13 bases outside the gene matches. This CDR3 is 14 amino acids long. The CDR3 bases are TGTGCCAGCAGGCCGGGACAGACAGTGGGGAAAGCTTTCTTT. It specifies CASRPGQTVGKAFF.

V is TRBV7-9 and J is TRBJ1-2, with 8 bases matching TRBD1. CDR3 length: 15 amino acids. With 5 bases clipped from V and 2 bases from J, the junction kept 7 bases outside the gene matches. From germline, CDR1 is SEHNR and CDR2 FQNEAQ (reference sequence). The CDR3 DNA sequence: TGTGCCAGCAGCCCGTCCACAGGGGGGAACTATGGCTACACCTTC. Translated: CASSPSTGGNYGYTF.

This clone has just a few counts. The chain employs TRBV9 and TRBJ2-1, with D possibly TRBD2 on 5 matching bases. The germline V gene encodes CDR1 SGDLS and CDR2 YYNGEE. The V and J ends lost 3 bases and 6 bases respectively, with 13 bases between them. The CDR3 contains 14 residues. The DNA for the CDR3 is TGTGCCAGCAGCGGCGGACCTAGCCTCAATGAGCAGTTCTTC. As protein: CASSGGPSLNEQFF.

The V call is TRBV5-8, the J call TRBJ2-5; 10 bases match TRBD2. V trimming: 1 base; J trimming: 6 bases; junction bases outside the gene matches: 9. Per germline, CDR1 SGHTS and CDR2 YDEGEE. There are 16 residues in the CDR3. Written as DNA, the CDR3 is TGTGCCAGCAGCTTGCCTGGGGCTAGCGGGAGTCAGACCCAGTACTTC. It codes for CASSLPGASGSQTQYF.

Note on this clone: This specimen includes other DNA sequences encoding the same CDR3. The chain has TRBV9 and TRBJ1-5; 9 nucleotides agree with TRBD1. V was pared by 4 bases and J by 2 bases, with 4 bases of the junction left unmatched. This CDR3 comprises 15 residues. Germline values: CDR1 SGDLS, CDR2 YYNGEE. The CDR3: CASSPGTGRNQPQHF. CDR3 sequence (DNA): TGTGCCAGCAGCCCCGGGACAGGGCGCAATCAGCCCCAGCATTTT.

The chain uses TRBV6-5 and TRBJ1-1; D may be TRBD1 (5 bases). This CDR3 is 12 amino acids long. In germline, CDR1 is MNHEY, CDR2 SVGAGI. The ends were cut back, 4 bases at V and 11 bases at J, with 14 bases in the middle. CDR3: CASSSPGLSAFF. The CDR3, as DNA: TGTGCCAGCAGTTCCCCGGGACTCTCCGCTTTCTTT.

This clone was detected only a few times. The gene calls are TRBV2 and TRBJ2-5; 8 nucleotides align to TRBD1. CDR3 length: 15 amino acids. The junction had 6 bases not matched to a gene; V was cut back by 1 base and J by 5 bases. CDR1 is SNHLY and CDR2 is FYNNEI in the germline V gene. Here the CDR3 DNA reads TGTGCCAGCAGTGAAGGGCAGGGGGCGTGGGAGACCCAGTACTTC. Translated: CASSEGQGAWETQYF.

The V gene is TRBV6-5, the J gene TRBJ2-1, with TRBD2 matching over 8 bases. With 2 bases clipped from V and 5 bases from J, the junction kept 5 bases outside the gene matches. There are 15 residues in the CDR3. Germline V CDR1 and CDR2: MNHEY, SVGAGI. The CDR3, as DNA: TGTGCCAGCAGTTACAAGCGGGAGTCGGACAATGAGCAGTTCTTC. It specifies CASSYKRESDNEQFF.